One sample yielded the 26 T cell receptor beta chains listed below, sequenced in a study of blood T cells in healthy people across ages. With a J-beta primer mix and a sample-barcoded 5' primer, a second PCR ran 7 to 11 cycles. Using its own MiXCR run on the 5' RACE reads, TCRdb lists one record per CDR3 protein. The sample carries about 1 million distinct CDR3 sequences, 35% to 50% recorded once. Sequencing was carried out using blood. Receptors were obtained from a woman in her sixties or seventies in good health.

The rearrangement joins TRBV7-2 to TRBJ1-2, with D tentatively TRBD1 (6 bases). Per the germline V gene, CDR1 is SGHTA and CDR2 is FQGNSA. V lost 5 bases and J lost 3, with 16 bases in between. The CDR3 is 15 residues long. The CDR3 sequence: CASSLHLGAYYGYTF. The CDR3, as DNA: TGTGCCAGCAGCCTCCATCTGGGGGCGTACTATGGCTACACCTTC. The entire variable domain, with the rest obtained from reference TRBV7-2 and TRBJ1-2, is as follows: GAGVSQSPSNKVTEKGKDVELRCDPISGHTALYWYRQSLGQGLEFLIYFQGNSAPDKSGLPSDRFSAERTGGSVSTLTIQRTQQEDSAVYLCASSLHLGAYYGYTFGSGTRLTVV.

The rearrangement joins TRBV12-3 or TRBV12-4 to TRBJ2-4; D unresolved. The CDR3 is 12 amino acids. Trimming shortened V by 4 bases and J by 13 bases, and 14 bases separated the two germline ends. The CDR3 DNA reads TGTGCCAGCAGTTCACAATTTGGATCGCAGTACTTC. Residues: CASSSQFGSQYF.

This clonotype was recorded a few times. This sequence joins TRBV20-1 and TRBJ2-3; D might be TRBD2 (6 bases). V was shortened by 3 bases and J by 4 bases, with 11 bases between the two germline ends. CDR3 size: 13 residues. Germline CDR1 reads DFQATT; CDR2 reads SNEGSKA (reference sequence). CDR3 sequence: CSARPGGADTQYF. The CDR3 DNA reads as TGCAGTGCTAGGCCCGGAGGGGCAGATACGCAGTATTTT.

This chain links TRBV20-1 with TRBJ2-5; 7 nucleotides line up with TRBD2. The better agreement between TRBJ2-7 and the DNA end casts doubt on the J call. Germline V gene lookup returns CDR1 DFQATT and CDR2 SNEGSKA (reference sequence). This CDR3 spans 14 amino acids. The CDR3 region has the DNA TGCAGTGCTATGCTCGGGGGTAGCGGGTACGAGCAGTACTTC. Translating gives CSAMLGGSGYEQYF.

The chain couples TRBV20-1 to TRBJ1-5; D remains unclear. The CDR3 runs 11 residues. The germline V and J ends were trimmed by 5 bases and 9 bases, with 11 bases remaining between them. Germline V gene sequence: CDR1 DFQATT, CDR2 SNEGSKA (reference sequence). DNA for the CDR3: TGCAGTGCTCCCCTGGACGGGCCCCAGCATTTT. Translated, it gives CSAPLDGPQHF.

This clonotype was counted a few times. The V call is TRBV21-1, the J call TRBJ2-3; the table calls TRBD2, which could not be checked here. TRBV21-1 is noted as a pseudogene. There are 21 residues in the CDR3. This chain's CDR3 is CASSKAISRTSGSSSTDTQYF. The CDR3 region has the DNA TGTGCCAGCAGCAAAGCGATTAGTAGGACTAGCGGGAGTTCGAGCACAGATACGCAGTATTTT.

This clonotype was observed a few times. The chain joins TRBV9 to TRBJ2-5; TRBD2 aligns across 8 bases. The V gene end was trimmed by 0 bases and the J gene end by 5 bases; junction bases not matched to a gene: 6. CDR3 length: 15 residues. CDR1 and CDR2 (germline): SGDLS, YYNGEE. The DNA of the CDR3 is TGTGCCAGCAGCGTAGGACTAGCGATGGGTGAGACCCAGTACTTC. Protein product: CASSVGLAMGETQYF.

V gene TRBV11-2 combines with J gene TRBJ2-3, with D perhaps matching TRBD2 (6 bases). V lost 5 bases, J lost 2 bases, and 20 bases lay in between. CDR3 size: 17 residues. Germline V gives CDR1 SGHAT, CDR2 FQNNGV. CDR3 protein: CASSVAPRGLSTDTQYF. The CDR3 region has the DNA TGTGCCAGCAGCGTAGCACCCCGGGGACTTTCCACAGATACGCAGTATTTT.

This clonotype was counted only a few times. The chain uses TRBV6-2 or TRBV6-3 and TRBJ2-7; 9 bases fit TRBD1. CDR1 and CDR2 (germline): MNHEY, SVGEGT. The CDR3 contains 18 residues. The V segment lost 4 bases and the J segment 3 bases; nucleotides outside the gene matches: 16. The CDR3: CASSSRDRARGPYYEQYF. CDR3 nucleotide sequence: TGTGCCAGCAGTTCCCGGGACAGGGCTCGGGGCCCTTACTACGAGCAGTACTTC.

This clonotype was seen a handful of times. This rearrangement joins TRBV7-3 to TRBJ2-5, with 7 nucleotides matching TRBD2. Germline V CDR1 and CDR2: SGHTA, FQGTGA. The junction had 5 bases not matched to a gene; V was cut back by 5 bases and J by 5 bases. The CDR3 covers 13 residues. In DNA, the CDR3 is TGTGCCAGCAGCGCTATAGCGGGTGAGACCCAGTACTTC. This encodes CASSAIAGETQYF.

A note on this clonotype: This may arise from a read error, as a much more abundant clone is one base away. The chain carries TRBV29-1 and TRBJ2-1, with D possibly being TRBD2 (6 bases). CDR3 size: 12 residues. Per the germline V gene, CDR1 is SQVTM and CDR2 is ANQGSEA. The germline V and J ends were trimmed by 4 bases and 7 bases, with 11 bases remaining between them. DNA of the CDR3: TGCAGCGTTGTTACGGGAGTGAATGAGCAGTTCTTC. Translating gives CSVVTGVNEQFF.

This clonotype came up a few times. This sequence joins TRBV29-1 and TRBJ2-4; TRBD1 aligns across 10 bases. The J call is in doubt because the DNA end fits TRBJ2-7 better. The CDR3 extends over 15 amino acids. From germline, CDR1 is SQVTM and CDR2 ANQGSEA. The CDR3: CSVRTGGRSTYEQYF. CDR3 bases: TGCAGCGTGCGGACAGGGGGAAGATCTACCTACGAGCAGTACTTC.

The chain has TRBV5-1 and TRBJ2-5; TRBD1 might be the D (6 bases). V shed 4 bases and J shed 4 bases, with 20 bases lying between them. Germline lookup yields CDR1 SGHRS and CDR2 YFSETQ. CDR3 length: 16 residues. The CDR3 spells CASSHTGSTQGETQYF. Here the CDR3 DNA reads TGCGCCAGCAGCCATACAGGGTCCACTCAGGGAGAGACCCAGTACTTC.

The table lists this clonotype with a few counts. The chain joins TRBV12-3 or TRBV12-4 to TRBJ1-5, with TRBD1 identical over 9 bases. This CDR3 has 15 amino acids. V dropped 6 bases and J dropped 2; count of bases not matched to a gene: 5. CDR3 nucleotides: TGTGCCAGCAGCCTACGGGACAGGGGCAATCAGCCCCAGCATTTT. Protein: CASSLRDRGNQPQHF.

This clonotype was counted between two and nine times. The CDR3, as DNA: TGTGCTAGTGGTTTGGGAGTCCTAGCGGGAGACAATGAGCAGTTCTTC. Encoded protein: CASGLGVLAGDNEQFF. This chain joins TRBV12-5 and TRBJ2-1; 10 positions agree with TRBD2. Germline V lookup: CDR1 LGHNT, CDR2 FRNRAP. The CDR3 has 16 amino acids. The ends lost 1 base at V and 5 bases at J; junction bases unmatched: 5.

This sequence joins TRBV3-1 and TRBJ2-1, with 8 bases matching TRBD1. The germline CDR1 and CDR2 sequences are LGHDT and YNNKEL (reference sequence). CDR3 length equals 17 residues. J gave up 3 bases and V 1 base, and 8 bases lay outside the gene matches. The CDR3: CASSQGSGGVNYNEQFF. The CDR3 DNA reads TGTGCCAGCAGCCAAGGCTCAGGGGGCGTAAACTACAATGAGCAGTTCTTC.

The table lists this clonotype with a few counts. This chain connects TRBV20-1 to TRBJ1-2, with unresolved D. CDR1 is DFQATT, CDR2 SNEGSKA, per germline (reference sequence). This CDR3 is 12 amino acids long. V was cut by 4 bases and J by 6 bases, with 12 bases left in between. CDR3 DNA: TGCAGTGCTAACCACGGGAGGGATGGCTACACCTTC. It yields the protein CSANHGRDGYTF.

The V and J genes are TRBV27 and TRBJ2-1; 11 positions agree with TRBD2. Per germline, CDR1 MNHEY and CDR2 SMNVEV (reference sequence). Losses at the gene ends were 5 bases for V and 7 bases for J; bases not matched to a gene: 7. This CDR3 has 15 amino acids. The CDR3 loop reads CASSPIAGGPNEQFF. DNA for the CDR3: TGTGCCAGCAGTCCTATAGCGGGAGGGCCAAATGAGCAGTTCTTC.

This clonotype was observed a handful of times. In nucleotides, the CDR3 is TGTGCCAGCAGCCAAGATTGGCGGGAGAGCGGAGATACGCAGTATTTT. It is translated as CASSQDWRESGDTQYF. The chain employs TRBV14 and TRBJ2-3; 7 bases fit TRBD2. V shed 0 bases and J 5 bases; nucleotides not matched to a gene: 8. Germline lookup yields CDR1 SGHDN and CDR2 FVKESK. There are 16 residues in the CDR3.

The genes are TRBV20-1 and TRBJ2-7; 13 bases match TRBD2. In germline, CDR1 is DFQATT, CDR2 SNEGSKA (reference sequence). With 3 bases clipped from V and 6 bases from J, the junction kept 8 bases outside the gene matches. The CDR3 loop spans 15 amino acids. As DNA, the CDR3 is TGCAGTGCTAGGGCACTAGCGGGAGGGCCGAGCGAGCAGTACTTC. Its protein is CSARALAGGPSEQYF.

Only one count was recorded for this clonotype. The genes are TRBV7-6 and TRBJ2-1, with D unresolved. The CDR3 spans 15 residues. Trimming took off 1 base at V and 2 bases at J, with 9 bases between the two ends. Germline V gene sequence: CDR1 SGHVS, CDR2 FNYEAQ. CDR3 amino acids: CASSLGLTPYNEQFF. The CDR3 DNA reads TGTGCCAGCAGCTTAGGGTTAACCCCCTACAATGAGCAGTTCTTC.

To note about this clonotype: Possible read error: a much larger clone is one base away. The rearrangement joins TRBV20-1 to TRBJ2-5; 9 bases match TRBD1. Germline-derived CDR1 and CDR2 are DFQATT and SNEGSKA (reference sequence). The CDR3 spans 15 residues. V dropped 6 bases and J dropped 4; count of bases not matched to a gene: 12. The CDR3 bases are TGCAGTGCGTTAGATGTTGACAGGGGGGCAGAGACCCAGTACTTC. It is translated as CSALDVDRGAETQYF.

This chain uses TRBV18 with TRBJ1-1; D not certain. This CDR3 has 13 amino acids. Germline V gene lookup returns CDR1 KGHSH and CDR2 LQKENI. The V gene lost 2 bases and the J gene lost 4 bases, with 8 bases spanning the gap. The CDR3, as DNA: TGTGCCAGCTCACCAGGGGAGGGCACTGAAGCTTTCTTT. Its protein is CASSPGEGTEAFF.

The chain carries TRBV7-9 and TRBJ2-4; D is possibly TRBD1 or TRBD2 (5 bases each). The J call may be incorrect, as the DNA end agrees better with TRBJ2-7. This CDR3 contains 18 residues. Germline CDR1 reads SEHNR; CDR2 reads FQNEAQ (reference sequence). The CDR3 loop reads CASAGSPRLGDPSDEQYF. In nucleotides, the CDR3 is TGTGCCAGCGCCGGTTCTCCCAGGCTGGGGGACCCGTCTGACGAGCAGTACTTC.

This chain links TRBV29-1 with TRBJ1-4; no firm D call. The CDR3 loop spans 14 amino acids. Trimming stripped 4 bases from V and 5 bases from J, with 14 bases between. Germline CDR1 SQVTM, CDR2 ANQGSEA. This chain's CDR3 is CSVAWTNLNEKLFF. Here the CDR3 DNA reads TGCAGCGTTGCGTGGACCAACCTCAATGAAAAACTGTTTTTT. The full variable domain, rest sourced from reference TRBV29-1 and TRBJ1-4, is SAVISQKPSRDICQRGTSLTIQCQVDSQVTMMFWYRQQPGQSLTLIATANQGSEATYESGFVIDKFPISRPNLTFSTLTVSNMSPEDSSIYLCSVAWTNLNEKLFFGSGTQLSVL.

The rearrangement joins TRBV10-3 to TRBJ2-3; D is unclear. The germline gives CDR1 ENHRY, CDR2 SYGVKD. V gave up 3 bases and J gave up 0 bases, with 4 bases separating them. This CDR3 spans 13 amino acids. CDR3 in amino acids: CAISDKSTDTQYF. CDR3 bases: TGTGCCATCAGTGACAAAAGCACAGATACGCAGTATTTT.